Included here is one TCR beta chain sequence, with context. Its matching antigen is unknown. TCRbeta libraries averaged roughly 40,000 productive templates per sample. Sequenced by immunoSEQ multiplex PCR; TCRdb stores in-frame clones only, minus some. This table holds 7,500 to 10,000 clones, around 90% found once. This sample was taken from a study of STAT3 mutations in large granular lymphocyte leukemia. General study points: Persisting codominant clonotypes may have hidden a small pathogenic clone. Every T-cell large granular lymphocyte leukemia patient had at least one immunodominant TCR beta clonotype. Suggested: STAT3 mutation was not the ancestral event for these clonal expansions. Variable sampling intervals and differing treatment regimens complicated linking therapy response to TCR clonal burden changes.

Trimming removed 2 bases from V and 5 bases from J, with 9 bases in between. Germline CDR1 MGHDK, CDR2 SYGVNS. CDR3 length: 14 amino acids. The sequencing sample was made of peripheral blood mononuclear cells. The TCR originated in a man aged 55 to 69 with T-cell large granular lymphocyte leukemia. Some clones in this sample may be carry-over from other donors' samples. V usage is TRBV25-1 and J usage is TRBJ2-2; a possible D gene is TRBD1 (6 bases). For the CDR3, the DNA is TGTGCCAGCAGTGAACTTACAGGGACCGGGGAGCTGTTTTTT. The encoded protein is CASSELTGTGELFF. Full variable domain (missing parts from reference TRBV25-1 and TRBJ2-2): EADIYQTPRYLVIGTGKKITLECSQTMGHDKMYWYQQDPGMELHLIHYSYGVNSTEKGDLSSESTVSRIRTEHFPLTLESARPSHTSQYLCASSELTGTGELFFGEGSRLTVL.